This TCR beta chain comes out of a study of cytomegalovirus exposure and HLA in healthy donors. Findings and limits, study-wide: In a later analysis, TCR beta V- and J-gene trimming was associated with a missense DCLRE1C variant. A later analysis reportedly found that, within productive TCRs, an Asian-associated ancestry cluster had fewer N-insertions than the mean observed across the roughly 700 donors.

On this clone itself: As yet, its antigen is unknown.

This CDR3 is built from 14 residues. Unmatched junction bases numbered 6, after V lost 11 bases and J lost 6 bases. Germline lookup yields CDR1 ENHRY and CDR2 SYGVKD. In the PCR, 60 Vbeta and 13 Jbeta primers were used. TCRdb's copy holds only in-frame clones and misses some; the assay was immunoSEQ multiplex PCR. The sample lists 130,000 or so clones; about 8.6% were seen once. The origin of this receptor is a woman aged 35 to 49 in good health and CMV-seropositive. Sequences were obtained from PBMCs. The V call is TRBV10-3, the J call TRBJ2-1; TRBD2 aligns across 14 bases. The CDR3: CAPRTSGGFNEQFF. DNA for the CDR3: TGTGCCCCCCGGACTAGCGGGGGGTTCAATGAGCAGTTCTTC.